The TCR beta chain described here comes from a study of regulatory T cells in long-lasting Graves disease. Points from the study as a whole: Persistent patients shared more public clonotypes (roughly 2,800) than new patients (under 1,000).

For TCR beta, libraries came from iRepertoire HTBI primers and Arm-PCR of CDR3 regions. As processed by the authors: Identification across samples found 50 to 80 TRBV and around 15 TRBJ segments. TCRdb recomputed calls from the multiplex PCR reads with MiXCR, one row per CDR3 protein. The V and J calls come from TCRdb's annotation, not from the publication. The sample contains more than 450,000 distinct CDR3 sequences, around 12% of which appear only once. This clonotype showed up many times. As yet, its antigen is unknown. The time point denotes: newly diagnosed GD, antithyroid drugs for less than 3 months. PBMC-derived RNA was used for the TCR library. This sample also belongs to another study, concerning T cells in Graves' hyperthyroidism and ophthalmopathy. As that study records: Researchers ran a first-round RT-PCR on the TCR CDR3 using the HTBI primer set.

This TCR derives from a woman in her twenties or thirties with Graves disease. This material consisted of peripheral blood mononuclear cells (PBMCs), taken at new diagnosis, from a patient treated with antithyroid drugs.

The CDR3 DNA sequence: TGTGCCAGCAGCAAAGGGGGGGACAGGGATCGGAATGAGCAGTTCTTC. This codes for CASSKGGDRDRNEQFF. The J gene is TRBJ2-1, the V gene TRBV7-9, with 9 bases matching TRBD1. The germline V gene encodes CDR1 SEHNR and CDR2 FQNEAQ (reference sequence). The V and J ends lost 5 bases and 7 bases, in that order; junction bases with no gene match: 12. This CDR3 is built from 16 residues.